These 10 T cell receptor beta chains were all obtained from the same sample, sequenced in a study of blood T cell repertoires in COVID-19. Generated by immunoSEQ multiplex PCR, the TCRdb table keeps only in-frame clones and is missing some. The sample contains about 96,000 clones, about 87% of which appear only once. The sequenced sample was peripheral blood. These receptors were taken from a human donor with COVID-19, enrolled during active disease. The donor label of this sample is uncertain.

The CDR3 sequence: CASSKTGVNHNSPLHF. CDR3 nucleotides: TGTGCCAGCAGCAAGACAGGGGTCAACCATAATTCACCCCTCCACTTT. V usage is TRBV7-9 and J usage is TRBJ1-6; TRBD1 aligns across 8 bases. Unmatched junction bases numbered 8, after V lost 5 bases and J lost 5 bases. The CDR3 loop spans 16 amino acids. Germline lookup yields CDR1 SEHNR and CDR2 FQNEAQ (reference sequence).

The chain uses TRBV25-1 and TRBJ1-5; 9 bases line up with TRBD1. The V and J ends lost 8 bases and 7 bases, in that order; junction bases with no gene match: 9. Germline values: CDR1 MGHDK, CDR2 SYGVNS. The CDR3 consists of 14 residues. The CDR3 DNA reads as TGTGCCAGCGGGGGACAGGGCGAGTGGCAGCCCCAGCATTTT. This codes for CASGGQGEWQPQHF.

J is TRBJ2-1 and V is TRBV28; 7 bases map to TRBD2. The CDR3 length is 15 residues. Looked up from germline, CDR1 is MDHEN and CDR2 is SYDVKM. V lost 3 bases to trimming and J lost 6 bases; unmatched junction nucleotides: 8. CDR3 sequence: CASSFWSGGTNEQFF. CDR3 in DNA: TGTGCCAGCAGTTTTTGGTCGGGAGGAACCAATGAGCAGTTCTTC.

CDR3 nucleotide sequence: TGTGCCAGCAGTGACAGGGTTTGGAATGGCTACACCTTC. Translated, it gives CASSDRVWNGYTF. This chain joins TRBV27 and TRBJ1-2; 7 bases are shared with TRBD1. Germline V gene sequence: CDR1 MNHEY, CDR2 SMNVEV (reference sequence). The CDR3 extends over 13 amino acids. Germline trimming cut 5 bases from V and 6 bases from J; bases unmatched to any gene: 6.

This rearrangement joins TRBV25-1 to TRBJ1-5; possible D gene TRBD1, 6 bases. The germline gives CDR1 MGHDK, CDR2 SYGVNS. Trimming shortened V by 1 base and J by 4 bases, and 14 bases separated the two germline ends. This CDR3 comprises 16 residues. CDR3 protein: CASSESGGLLNQPQHF. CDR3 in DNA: TGTGCCAGCAGTGAATCGGGGGGCCTCTTAAATCAGCCCCAGCATTTT.

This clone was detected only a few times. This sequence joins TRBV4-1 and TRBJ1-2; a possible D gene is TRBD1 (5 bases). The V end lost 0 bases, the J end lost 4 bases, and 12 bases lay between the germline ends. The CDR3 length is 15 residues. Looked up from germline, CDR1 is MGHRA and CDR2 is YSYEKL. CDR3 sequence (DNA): TGCGCCAGCAGCCAAGATCAAGGGGAAAGCTATGGCTACACCTTC. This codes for CASSQDQGESYGYTF.

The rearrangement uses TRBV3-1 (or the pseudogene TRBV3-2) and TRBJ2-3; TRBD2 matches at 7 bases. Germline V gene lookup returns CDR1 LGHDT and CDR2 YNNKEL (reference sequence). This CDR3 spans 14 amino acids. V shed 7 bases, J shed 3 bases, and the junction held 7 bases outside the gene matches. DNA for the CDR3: TGTGCCAGCACCCTCGGGGGGTGGACAGATACGCAGTATTTT. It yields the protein CASTLGGWTDTQYF.

The CDR3, as DNA: TGTGCCAGCAGCTTAAAGCGCTTCTACAATGAGCAGTTCTTC. The encoded protein is CASSLKRFYNEQFF. The chain carries TRBV7-9 and TRBJ2-1; D unclear. The V gene lost 2 bases and the J gene lost 3 bases, with 8 bases spanning the gap. Germline assignment: CDR1 SEHNR and CDR2 FQNEAQ (reference sequence). The CDR3 is 14 residues long. The whole variable domain, filled in from reference TRBV7-9 and TRBJ2-1, reads DTGVSQNPRHKITKRGQNVTFRCDPISEHNRLYWYRQTLGQGPEFLTYFQNEAQLEKSRLLSDRFSAERPKGSFSTLEIQRTEQGDSAMYLCASSLKRFYNEQFFGPGTRLTVL.

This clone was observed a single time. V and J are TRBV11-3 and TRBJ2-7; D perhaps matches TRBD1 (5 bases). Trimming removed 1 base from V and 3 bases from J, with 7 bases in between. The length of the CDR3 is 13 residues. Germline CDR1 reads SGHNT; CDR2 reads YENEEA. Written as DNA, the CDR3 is TGTGCCAGCAGCTTAGTCAGGGTCTACGAGCAGTACTTC. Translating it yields CASSLVRVYEQYF.

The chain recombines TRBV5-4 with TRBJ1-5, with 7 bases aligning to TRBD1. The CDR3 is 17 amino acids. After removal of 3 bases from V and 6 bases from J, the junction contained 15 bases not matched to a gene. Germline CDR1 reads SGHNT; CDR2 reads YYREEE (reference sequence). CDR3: CASSSDPTGSGSQPQHF. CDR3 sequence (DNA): TGTGCCAGCAGCTCCGACCCGACAGGGTCCGGATCTCAGCCCCAGCATTTT.